Below are 27 T cell receptor beta chains sequenced from a single sample in a study of blood T cells in healthy people across ages (dated by TCRdb to between 2015 and 2017). The library came from 5' RACE. TCRdb shows the sequencer as Illumina HiSeq 2500. A second PCR of about 7 to 12 cycles was run with a J-beta primer mix and a sample-barcoded 5' primer. The raw public reads went through TCRdb reprocessing: fastp at Q25, MiXCR clone calling, in-frame beta chains kept. Each record represents a unique CDR3 protein, reported with the most common genes and DNA among its rows. Across this sample there are under 2,000,000 distinct CDR3 sequences, with roughly 52% seen only once. Of the sample, around 2.1% falls within the top ten clones. The sequencing input was blood. These receptors all come from a woman in her forties in good health.

The chain is built from TRBV20-1 and TRBJ2-5, with D possibly called TRBD1 or TRBD2 (6 bases each). The J call may be wrong; the DNA end is better matched by TRBJ2-4. CDR1 and CDR2 from the germline V gene are DFQATT and SNEGSKA (reference sequence). The CDR3 has 12 residues. CDR3 region: CSARWGADIQYF. In DNA, the CDR3 is TGCAGTGCTAGATGGGGGGCAGACATTCAGTACTTC.

The chain couples TRBV10-3 to TRBJ2-7; D might be TRBD1 (6 bases). The CDR3 length is 14 residues. V was shortened by 0 bases and J by 2 bases, with 8 bases between the two germline ends. CDR1 ENHRY and CDR2 SYGVKD come from the germline V gene. CDR3 bases: TGTGCCATCAGTGAGTCTGCAGGGGCCTACGAGCAGTACTTC. This codes for CAISESAGAYEQYF.

This clonotype was detected only once. V is TRBV2 and J is TRBJ2-1; D remains ambiguous. V dropped 7 bases and J dropped 0 bases, with 10 bases sitting between them. Germline V gene sequence: CDR1 SNHLY, CDR2 FYNNEI. CDR3 length: 14 amino acids. In DNA form, the CDR3 reads TGTGCCAGCATCGATTTGAGCTCCTACAATGAGCAGTTCTTC. It is translated as CASIDLSSYNEQFF.

V and J are TRBV28 and TRBJ1-1, with TRBD1 matching over 11 bases. V shed 5 bases, J shed 5 bases, and the junction held 7 bases outside the gene matches. Germline values: CDR1 MDHEN, CDR2 SYDVKM. The CDR3 is 15 residues long. The CDR3 is CASSLPDRGPTEAFF. The DNA of the CDR3 is TGTGCCAGCAGTCTCCCGGACAGGGGGCCTACTGAAGCTTTCTTT.

This clonotype was seen a few times. The V and J genes are TRBV27 and TRBJ2-1; D is perhaps TRBD2 (7 bases). V gave up 3 bases and J gave up 7 bases, with 19 bases separating them. CDR3 size: 16 residues. The germline V gene has CDR1 MNHEY and CDR2 SMNVEV (reference sequence). CDR3 residues: CASSFGGGALGNEQFF. The CDR3 nucleotides are TGTGCCAGCAGTTTTGGTGGGGGGGCTTTGGGAAATGAGCAGTTCTTC.

The CDR3 protein is CASSYGAGGQRNEQFF. The CDR3 region has the DNA TGTGCCAGCAGTTACGGGGCGGGGGGGCAACGCAATGAGCAGTTCTTC. The rearrangement links TRBV6-6 to TRBJ2-1; 9 bases map to TRBD2. After removal of 2 bases from V and 6 bases from J, the junction contained 8 bases not matched to a gene. This CDR3 is built from 16 residues. Germline loops: CDR1 MNHNY, CDR2 SVGAGI (reference sequence).

The CDR3 bases are TGTGCCAGCAGTTTAACGGGACAATATCAGCCCCAGCATTTT. It translates to CASSLTGQYQPQHF. The V and J genes are TRBV12-3 or TRBV12-4 and TRBJ1-5; possibly TRBD1 for D (6 bases). The CDR3 has 14 residues. V shed 2 bases and J shed 5 bases, with 10 bases lying between them.

The chain links TRBV12-3 or TRBV12-4 to TRBJ2-7; TRBD1 matches 8 bases. The V segment lost 3 bases and the J segment 5 bases; nucleotides outside the gene matches: 9. This CDR3 is built from 15 residues. DNA for the CDR3: TGTGCCAGCAGTTTGGTGGGGCAGGGGGCGGACGAGCAGTACTTC. This translates into CASSLVGQGADEQYF.

In the case of this clonotype: The germline gene is not matched at one end of the junction; a read error may be the cause. The gene calls are TRBV2 and TRBJ1-2, with D uncertain. The CDR3 is 13 residues long. The V gene's germline CDR1 is SNHLY and CDR2 FYNNEI. As DNA, the CDR3 is TGTGCCAGCAGTGAAGCAGCGACCTATGACTACACCTTC. It yields the protein CASSEAATYDYTF.

The V gene is TRBV28, the J gene TRBJ2-4; 13 nucleotides match TRBD2. With V trimmed by 4 bases and J by 1 base, 4 bases remained unmatched. This CDR3 is built from 17 residues. Per the germline V gene, CDR1 is MDHEN and CDR2 is SYDVKM. In DNA, the CDR3 is TGTGCCAGCAGTTCCCCGACTAGCGGGGGGGCCAAAAACATTCAGTACTTC. Amino acids: CASSSPTSGGAKNIQYF. Complete variable domain (other parts from reference TRBV28 and TRBJ2-4): DVKVTQSSRYLVKRTGEKVFLECVQDMDHENMFWYRQDPGLGLRLIYFSYDVKMKEKGDIPEGYSVSREKKERFSLILESASTNQTSMYLCASSSPTSGGAKNIQYFGAGTRLSVL.

The V and J genes are TRBV20-1 and TRBJ2-3; 7 bases are a match to TRBD2. The germline CDR1 and CDR2 sequences are DFQATT and SNEGSKA (reference sequence). The CDR3 sequence is 14 residues long. V shed 0 bases and J 4 bases; nucleotides not matched to a gene: 4. CDR3 sequence: CSARDAGVPDTQYF. For the CDR3, the DNA is TGCAGTGCTAGAGATGCGGGGGTGCCAGATACGCAGTATTTT.

This rearrangement joins TRBV12-3 or TRBV12-4 to TRBJ2-1; 7 bases match TRBD2. CDR3 length: 16 amino acids. The trim removed 7 bases at V and 9 bases at J, leaving 18 bases unmatched. CDR3 sequence: CASTPGGLGPTVEQFF. CDR3 sequence (DNA): TGTGCCAGCACCCCGGGTGGACTAGGACCTACCGTTGAGCAGTTCTTC.

V usage is TRBV28 and J usage is TRBJ1-4; 7 bases match TRBD1. The germline gives CDR1 MDHEN, CDR2 SYDVKM. This CDR3 region has 15 residues. J gave up 6 bases and V 7 bases, and 11 bases lay outside the gene matches. CDR3 region: CASIPGGPRDEKLFF. The DNA for the CDR3 is TGTGCCAGCATCCCAGGGGGGCCGAGGGATGAAAAACTGTTTTTT.

As to this clonotype: This may come from a read error, since a much larger clone is one base off. V is TRBV12-3 or TRBV12-4 and J is TRBJ2-4; D is perhaps TRBD1 (6 bases). The CDR3 is 18 residues long. The CDR3 is CASSRRDNSKLAKNVQYF. CDR3 bases: TGTGCCAGCAGCCGCCGGGACAACTCAAAGCTAGCCAAAAACGTTCAGTACTTC.

This clonotype occurred a few times. The chain combines TRBV7-2 with TRBJ2-7, with unresolved D. The germline V and J ends were trimmed by 8 bases and 4 bases, with 9 bases remaining between them. Germline CDR1 and CDR2: SGHTA and FQGNSA. The CDR3 has 11 amino acids. The CDR3 DNA sequence: TGTGCCAGCGGCCTGCGATACGAGCAGTACTTC. Translation gives CASGLRYEQYF.

V usage is TRBV6-5 and J usage is TRBJ2-6; D ambiguous. Germline lookup yields CDR1 MNHEY and CDR2 SVGAGI. Trimming stripped 6 bases from V and 1 base from J, with 10 bases between. The CDR3 totals 15 residues. The CDR3 here is CASRRVGSGANVLTF. The CDR3 DNA follows: TGTGCCAGCAGACGGGTAGGGTCTGGGGCCAACGTCCTGACTTTC.

V is TRBV20-1 and J is TRBJ1-4; D gene uncertain. CDR3 length equals 13 residues. V lost 3 bases, J lost 2 bases, and 7 bases lay in between. CDR1 DFQATT and CDR2 SNEGSKA come from the germline V gene (reference sequence). The CDR3 DNA reads as TGCAGTGCTAGGGAGTTTACTAATGAAAAACTGTTTTTT. This gives the protein CSAREFTNEKLFF.

The rearrangement links TRBV10-3 to TRBJ2-7, with D possibly being TRBD1 (5 bases). The germline gives CDR1 ENHRY, CDR2 SYGVKD. The CDR3 is made up of 12 amino acids. With 11 bases removed from V and 4 bases from J, the gap between germline ends came to 15 bases. The CDR3 coding sequence is TGTGCCGCCGCAAACTCAGGGTACGAGCAGTACTTC. This encodes CAAANSGYEQYF.

This clonotype has just a few counts. This chain joins TRBV29-1 and TRBJ1-1; D not certain. CDR3 length: 11 residues. Trimming removed 6 bases from V and 4 bases from J, with 9 bases in between. Germline V gene lookup returns CDR1 SQVTM and CDR2 ANQGSEA. The CDR3 DNA is TGCAGCGTCCCCGGCGGCACTGAAGCTTTCTTT. This gives the protein CSVPGGTEAFF.

This clonotype was found a few times. The rearrangement joins TRBV5-1 to TRBJ2-1; 10 bases line up with TRBD2. Trimming at V came to 2 bases and at J to 1 base, leaving 3 bases not matched to a gene. The length of the CDR3 is 16 residues. From germline, CDR1 is SGHRS and CDR2 YFSETQ. The CDR3 sequence is CASSFASGGSYNEQFF. Written as DNA, the CDR3 is TGCGCCAGCAGCTTTGCTAGCGGGGGATCCTACAATGAGCAGTTCTTC. The whole variable domain, remainder taken from reference TRBV5-1 and TRBJ2-1, is KAGVTQTPRYLIKTRGQQVTLSCSPISGHRSVSWYQQTPGQGLQFLFEYFSETQRNKGNFPGRFSGRQFSNSRSEMNVSTLELGDSALYLCASSFASGGSYNEQFFGPGTRLTVL.

This clonotype came up a few times. The CDR3 DNA follows: TGCAGTGCTAGTCTTGCACAGAGCTCCTACAATGAGCAGTTCTTC. It is translated as CSASLAQSSYNEQFF. V and J are TRBV20-1 and TRBJ2-1; unclear D gene. Germline V gene sequence: CDR1 DFQATT, CDR2 SNEGSKA (reference sequence). The V end lost 3 bases, the J end lost 0 bases, and 12 bases lay between the germline ends. CDR3 length: 15 amino acids.

The genes are TRBV14 and TRBJ1-2; D is undetermined. CDR1 and CDR2 (germline): SGHDN, FVKESK. Trimming removed 0 bases from V and 7 bases from J, with 12 bases in between. This CDR3 region has 14 residues. The CDR3 region has the DNA TGTGCCAGCAGCCAAGATTGGTCAAGTGGTGGCTACACCTTC. It is translated as CASSQDWSSGGYTF.

The chain combines TRBV7-2 with TRBJ1-2; 7 bases align to TRBD1. Losses at the gene ends were 5 bases for V and 7 bases for J; bases not matched to a gene: 13. The CDR3 has 15 amino acids. Germline CDR1 is SGHTA and CDR2 is FQGNSA. Here the CDR3 DNA reads TGTGCCAGCAGCCCCGGGAAGGGGGCCCCAACTGGCTACACCTTC. Protein: CASSPGKGAPTGYTF.

V gene TRBV28 combines with J gene TRBJ1-5; 8 nucleotides agree with TRBD1. CDR1 is MDHEN, CDR2 SYDVKM, per germline. The CDR3 has 14 amino acids. J lost 5 bases, V lost 5 bases, and 5 bases had no gene match. The CDR3 DNA reads TGTGCCAGCAGTGCGGACAGGGTACATCAGCCCCAGCATTTT. Residues: CASSADRVHQPQHF.

This clonotype showed up just once. The rearrangement links TRBV9 to TRBJ1-1; no definite D call. The CDR3 is 14 amino acids. Germline-derived CDR1 and CDR2 are SGDLS and YYNGEE. Trimming left V 4 bases short and J 3 bases short, with 13 bases between. CDR3 coding DNA: TGTGCCAGCAGCATTGACACACGCGACACTGAAGCTTTCTTT. Encoded protein: CASSIDTRDTEAFF.

The V and J genes are TRBV4-2 and TRBJ1-5; no definite D call. V lost 4 bases and J 6 bases, leaving 7 bases between the germline ends. In germline, CDR1 is LGHNA, CDR2 YNFKEQ. CDR3 length: 12 amino acids. CDR3 amino acids: CASSRMGQPQHF. For the CDR3, the DNA is TGTGCCAGCAGCCGCATGGGTCAGCCCCAGCATTTT.

In DNA form, the CDR3 reads TGCGCCAGCAGCCTGGGGACAGGTCGAGGTTCACCCCTCCACTTT. Translating it yields CASSLGTGRGSPLHF. V and J are TRBV5-1 and TRBJ1-6, with 8 bases lining up with TRBD1. Trimming removed 4 bases from V and 9 bases from J; junction bases left unmatched: 9. Germline CDR1 SGHRS, CDR2 YFSETQ. This CDR3 comprises 15 residues. Looking up the rest from reference TRBV5-1 and TRBJ1-6 gives the full variable domain: KAGVTQTPRYLIKTRGQQVTLSCSPISGHRSVSWYQQTPGQGLQFLFEYFSETQRNKGNFPGRFSGRQFSNSRSEMNVSTLELGDSALYLCASSLGTGRGSPLHFGNGTRLTVT.